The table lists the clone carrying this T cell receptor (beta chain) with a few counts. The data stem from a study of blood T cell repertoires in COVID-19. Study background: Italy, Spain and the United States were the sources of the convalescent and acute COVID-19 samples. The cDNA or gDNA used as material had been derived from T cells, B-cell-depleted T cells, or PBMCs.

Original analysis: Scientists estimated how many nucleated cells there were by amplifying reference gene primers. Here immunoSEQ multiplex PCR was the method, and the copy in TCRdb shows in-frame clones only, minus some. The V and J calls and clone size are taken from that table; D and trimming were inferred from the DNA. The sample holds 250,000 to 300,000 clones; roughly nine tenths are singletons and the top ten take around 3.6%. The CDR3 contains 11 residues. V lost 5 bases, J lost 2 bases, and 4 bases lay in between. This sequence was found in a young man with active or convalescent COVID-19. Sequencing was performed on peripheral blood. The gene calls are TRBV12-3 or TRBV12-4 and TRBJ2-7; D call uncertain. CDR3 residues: CASSLTYEQYF. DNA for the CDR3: TGTGCCAGCAGTCTTACCTACGAGCAGTACTTC.